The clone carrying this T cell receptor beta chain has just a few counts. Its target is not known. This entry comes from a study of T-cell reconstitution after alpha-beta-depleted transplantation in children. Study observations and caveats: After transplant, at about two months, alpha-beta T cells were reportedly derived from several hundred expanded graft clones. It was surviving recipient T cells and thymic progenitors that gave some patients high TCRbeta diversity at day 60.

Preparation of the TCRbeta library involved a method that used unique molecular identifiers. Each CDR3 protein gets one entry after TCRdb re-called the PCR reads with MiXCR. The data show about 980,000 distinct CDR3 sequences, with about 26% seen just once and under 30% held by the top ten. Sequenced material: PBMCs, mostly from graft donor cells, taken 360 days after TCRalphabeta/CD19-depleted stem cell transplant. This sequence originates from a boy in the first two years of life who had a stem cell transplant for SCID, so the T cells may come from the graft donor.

As DNA, the CDR3 is TGCAGTGCTAGAGATGGGGGACTAGGGGCCTCCACAGATACGCAGTATTTT. Amino acids: CSARDGGLGASTDTQYF. V is TRBV20-1 and J is TRBJ2-3, with TRBD2 identical over 8 bases. J was trimmed by 2 bases and V by 0 bases; bases with no gene match: 10. CDR3 length: 17 residues. Germline V gene lookup returns CDR1 DFQATT and CDR2 SNEGSKA (reference sequence).